This TCR beta chain was obtained from a study of T-cell reconstitution after alpha-beta-depleted transplantation in children. Unique molecular identifiers tagged the TCRbeta library. TCRdb recomputed calls from the PCR reads with MiXCR, one row per CDR3 protein. The table shows some 520,000 distinct CDR3 sequences, with approximately 32% occurring only once. The junction had 7 bases not matched to a gene; V was cut back by 4 bases and J by 2 bases. This CDR3 is 15 amino acids long. The germline CDR1 and CDR2 sequences are DFQATT and SNEGSKA (reference sequence). This sequence joins TRBV20-1 and TRBJ2-3; 9 bases align to TRBD2. Sequenced here: PBMCs from the stem cell graft donor, sampled from the stem cell graft. The source of this sequence is a human donor who donated a stem cell graft to a child with aplastic anemia. Here the CDR3 reads CSATPSSGVTDTQYF. The CDR3 DNA reads TGCAGTGCTACCCCATCTAGCGGGGTCACAGATACGCAGTATTTT.